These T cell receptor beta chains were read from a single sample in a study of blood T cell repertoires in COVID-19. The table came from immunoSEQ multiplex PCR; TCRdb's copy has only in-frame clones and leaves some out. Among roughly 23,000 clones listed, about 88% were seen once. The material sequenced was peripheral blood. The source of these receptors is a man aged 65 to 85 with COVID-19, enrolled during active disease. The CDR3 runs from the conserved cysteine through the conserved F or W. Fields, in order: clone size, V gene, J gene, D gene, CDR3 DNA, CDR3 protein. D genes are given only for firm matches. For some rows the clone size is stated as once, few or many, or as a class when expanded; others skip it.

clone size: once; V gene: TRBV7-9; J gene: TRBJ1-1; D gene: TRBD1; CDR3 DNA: TGTGCCAGCAGCCAATTAGTGGGGACAGGGGGCACTGAAGCTTTCTTT; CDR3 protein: CASSQLVGTGGTEAFF
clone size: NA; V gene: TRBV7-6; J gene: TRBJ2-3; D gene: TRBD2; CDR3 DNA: TGTGCCAGCAGCTTAAGCGGGGGGGCCATCGATACGCAGTATTTT; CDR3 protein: CASSLSGGAIDTQYF
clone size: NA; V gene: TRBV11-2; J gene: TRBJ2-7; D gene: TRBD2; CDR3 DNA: TGTGCCAGCAGCCTCGGAGCGGGACTACCCTACGAGCAGTACTTC; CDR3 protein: CASSLGAGLPYEQYF
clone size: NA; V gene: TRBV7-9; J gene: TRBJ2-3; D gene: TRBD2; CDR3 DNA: TGTGCCAGCAGCCGCGGGACTAGCGGGCTACCGGTCACAGATACGCAGTATTTT; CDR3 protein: CASSRGTSGLPVTDTQYF
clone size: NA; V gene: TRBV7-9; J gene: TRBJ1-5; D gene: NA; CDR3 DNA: TGTGCCAGCAGCTCGACAGCTGGTGCGAGCAATCAGCCCCAGCATTTT; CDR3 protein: CASSSTAGASNQPQHF
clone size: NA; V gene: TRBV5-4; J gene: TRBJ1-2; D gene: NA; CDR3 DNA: TGTGCCAGCAGCCAGCGGGGTGGCTACACCTTC; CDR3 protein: CASSQRGGYTF
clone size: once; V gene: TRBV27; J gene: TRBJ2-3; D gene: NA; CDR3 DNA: TGTGCCAGCAGTTTATCGCGGGTGGTAGATACGCAGTATTTT; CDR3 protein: CASSLSRVVDTQYF
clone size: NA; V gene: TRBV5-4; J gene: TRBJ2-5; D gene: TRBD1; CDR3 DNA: TGTGCCAGCAGCCTCGGGACAGGGTTTCAAGAGACCCAGTACTTC; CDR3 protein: CASSLGTGFQETQYF
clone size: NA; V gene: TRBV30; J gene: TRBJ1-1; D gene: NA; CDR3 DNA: TGTGCCTGGAGTGAGGCGAATAAGGGGACTGAAGCTTTCTTT; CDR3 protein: CAWSEANKGTEAFF
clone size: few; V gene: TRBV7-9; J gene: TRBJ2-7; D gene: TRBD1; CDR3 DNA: TGTGCCAGCAGCTTAGCGCCAGGACAGGGAACCTACGAGCAGTACTTC; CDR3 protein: CASSLAPGQGTYEQYF
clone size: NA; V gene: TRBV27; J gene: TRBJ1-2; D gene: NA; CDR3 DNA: TGTGCCAGCCGGTCAGCGGGCGGAAGCTATGGCTACACCTTC; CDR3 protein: CASRSAGGSYGYTF
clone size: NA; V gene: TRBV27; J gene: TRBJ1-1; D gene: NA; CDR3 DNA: TGTGCCAGCAGTTTAGGGCTGAACACTGAAGCTTTCTTT; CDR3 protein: CASSLGLNTEAFF
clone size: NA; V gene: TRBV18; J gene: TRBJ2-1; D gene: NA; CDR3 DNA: TGTGCCAGCTCACCCGCCGGGTACAATGAGCAGTTCTTC; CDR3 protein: CASSPAGYNEQFF
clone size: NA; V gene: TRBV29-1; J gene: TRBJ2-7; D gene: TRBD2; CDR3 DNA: TGCAGCGCCGGGACTAGCGGCTCCTACGAGCAGTACTTC; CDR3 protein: CSAGTSGSYEQYF
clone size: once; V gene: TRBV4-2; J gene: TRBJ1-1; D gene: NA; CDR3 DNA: TGTGCCAGCAGCGAAGGGGGTGAATGGATAGCGTACACTGAAGCTTTCTTT; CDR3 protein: CASSEGGEWIAYTEAFF
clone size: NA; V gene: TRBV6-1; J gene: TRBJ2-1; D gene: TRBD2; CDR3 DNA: TGTGCCAGCAGTGAAAGACTAGCGGGGGCCTACAATGAGCAGTTCTTC; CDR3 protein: CASSERLAGAYNEQFF
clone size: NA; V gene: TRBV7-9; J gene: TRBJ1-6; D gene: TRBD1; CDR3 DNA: TGTGCCAGCAGCCCGACGGACAGGGCCACCCTCCACTTT; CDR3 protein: CASSPTDRATLHF
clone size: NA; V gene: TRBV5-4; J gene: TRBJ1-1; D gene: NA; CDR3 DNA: TGTGCCAGCAGCTTCAGGACAAGCTCTGAAGCTTTCTTT; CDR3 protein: CASSFRTSSEAFF
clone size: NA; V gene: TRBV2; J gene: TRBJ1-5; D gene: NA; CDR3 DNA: TGTGCCAGCAGTGAAGGACAGGAGTATCAGCCCCAGCATTTT; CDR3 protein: CASSEGQEYQPQHF
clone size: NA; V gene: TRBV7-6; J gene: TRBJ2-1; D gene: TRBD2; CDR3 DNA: TGTGCCAGCAGCTTAGTACCGGCTAGCGGGGGTGGTGAGCAGTTCTTC; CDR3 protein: CASSLVPASGGGEQFF
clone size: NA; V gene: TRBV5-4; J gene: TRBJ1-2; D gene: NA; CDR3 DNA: TGTGCCAGCAGCTTGGACAGGGTTTCTGGCTACACCTTC; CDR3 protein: CASSLDRVSGYTF
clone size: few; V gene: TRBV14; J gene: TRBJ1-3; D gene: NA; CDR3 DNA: TGTGCCAGCAGCCAAGAGGCAGGTTCTGGAAACACCATATATTTT; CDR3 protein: CASSQEAGSGNTIYF
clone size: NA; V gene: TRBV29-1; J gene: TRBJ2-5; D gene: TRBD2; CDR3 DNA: TGCAGCGTTGATTTAGGGAGGGGAATCCAAGAGACCCAGTACTTC; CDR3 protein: CSVDLGRGIQETQYF
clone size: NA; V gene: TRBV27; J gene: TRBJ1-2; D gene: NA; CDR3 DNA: TGTGCCAGCAGTTCCGGACACGAATCGGGCTACACCTTC; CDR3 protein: CASSSGHESGYTF
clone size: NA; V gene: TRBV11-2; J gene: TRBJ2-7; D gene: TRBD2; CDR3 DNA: TGTGCCAGCAGCTCTAGACTAGCGGGGGTGTGGGAGCAGTACTTC; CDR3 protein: CASSSRLAGVWEQYF
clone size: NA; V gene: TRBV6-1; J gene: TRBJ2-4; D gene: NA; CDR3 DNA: TGTGCCAGCAGTGAATCCCGGAGGTACATTCAGTACTTC; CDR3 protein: CASSESRRYIQYF
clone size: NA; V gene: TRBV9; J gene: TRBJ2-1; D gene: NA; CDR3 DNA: TGTGCCAGCAGCGTAGCCCCTGGTGTGGGACAAAATGAGCAGTTCTTC; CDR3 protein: CASSVAPGVGQNEQFF
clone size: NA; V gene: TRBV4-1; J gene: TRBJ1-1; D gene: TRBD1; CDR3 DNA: TGCGCCAGCAGCCACAGACAGGGGGAGGCGGGGGCTTTCTTT; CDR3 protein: CASSHRQGEAGAFF
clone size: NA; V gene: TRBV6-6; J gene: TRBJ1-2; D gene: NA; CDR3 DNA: TGTGCCAGCAGTTATGACGGGGGAGGCCGGAGGACCTTC; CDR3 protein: CASSYDGGGRRTF
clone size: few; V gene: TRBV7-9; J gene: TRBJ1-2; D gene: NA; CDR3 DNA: TGTGCCAGCAGCCCCCTAGGCCGTGGCTACACCTTC; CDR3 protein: CASSPLGRGYTF
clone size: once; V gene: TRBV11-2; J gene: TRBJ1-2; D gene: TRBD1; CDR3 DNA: TGTGCCAGCAGCGGAGGGACAGCCTATGGCTACACCTTC; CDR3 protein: CASSGGTAYGYTF
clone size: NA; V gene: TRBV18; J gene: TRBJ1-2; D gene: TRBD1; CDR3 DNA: TGTGCCAGCTCACCCCGGACAGGGGGCTGGTATGGCTACACCTTC; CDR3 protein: CASSPRTGGWYGYTF
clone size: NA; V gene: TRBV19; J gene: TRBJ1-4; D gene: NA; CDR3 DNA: TGTGCCGCCCAAGGGACTCTTAATGAAAAACTGTTTTTT; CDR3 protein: CAAQGTLNEKLFF
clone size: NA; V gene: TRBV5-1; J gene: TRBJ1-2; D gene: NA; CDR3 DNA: TGCGCCAGCAGCCCCCCCGGGACTAACTATGGCTACACCTTC; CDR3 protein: CASSPPGTNYGYTF
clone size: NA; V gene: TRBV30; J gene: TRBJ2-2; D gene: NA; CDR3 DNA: TGTGCCTGGAGTCCTGGACTACTGGCCGGGGAGCTGTTTTTT; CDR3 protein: CAWSPGLLAGELFF
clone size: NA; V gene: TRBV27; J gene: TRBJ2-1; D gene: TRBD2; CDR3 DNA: TGTGCCAGCAGTTCAAGGCCCGGGACTAGGACCCTAAATGAGCAGTTCTTC; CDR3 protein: CASSSRPGTRTLNEQFF
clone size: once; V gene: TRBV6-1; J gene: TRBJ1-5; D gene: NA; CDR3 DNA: TGTGCCAGCAGTGAAGAGGGGGTCTCGGCCCAGCATTTT; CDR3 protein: CASSEEGVSAQHF
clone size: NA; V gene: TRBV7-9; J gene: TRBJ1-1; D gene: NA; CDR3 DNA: TGTGCCAGCAGCTTATTGACGGGAAACACTGAAGCTTTCTTT; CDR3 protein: CASSLLTGNTEAFF
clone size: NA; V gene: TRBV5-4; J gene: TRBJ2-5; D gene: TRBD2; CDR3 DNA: TGTGCCAGCAGTATAGCGGGGGAGACCCAGTACTTC; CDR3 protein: CASSIAGETQYF
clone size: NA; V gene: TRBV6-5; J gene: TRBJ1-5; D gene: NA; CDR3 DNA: TGTGCCAGCAGTCCAGGGTACAATCAGCCCCAGCATTTT; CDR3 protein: CASSPGYNQPQHF
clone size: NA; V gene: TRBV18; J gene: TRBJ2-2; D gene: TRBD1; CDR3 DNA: TGTGCCAGCTCACCGGACAGGGGAGACACCGGGGAGCTGTTTTTT; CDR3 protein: CASSPDRGDTGELFF
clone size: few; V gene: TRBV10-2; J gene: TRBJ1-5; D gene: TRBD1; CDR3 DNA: TGCGCCAGCAGCGGACAGGGGGACAATCAGCCCCAGCATTTT; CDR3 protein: CASSGQGDNQPQHF
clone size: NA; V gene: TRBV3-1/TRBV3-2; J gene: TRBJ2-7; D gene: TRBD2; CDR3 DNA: TGTGCCAGCAGCCAAGAGGGGGGACTAGCTGTGCCGCAGTACTTC; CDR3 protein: CASSQEGGLAVPQYF
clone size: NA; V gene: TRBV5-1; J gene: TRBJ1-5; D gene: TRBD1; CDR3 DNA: TGCGCCAGCAGCTGGACAGGAGATCAGCCCCAGCATTTT; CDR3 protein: CASSWTGDQPQHF
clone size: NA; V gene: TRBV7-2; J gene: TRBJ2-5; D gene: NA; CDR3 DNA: TGTGCCAGCAGCTTCCGACAAGTGGAGACCCAGTACTTC; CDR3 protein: CASSFRQVETQYF
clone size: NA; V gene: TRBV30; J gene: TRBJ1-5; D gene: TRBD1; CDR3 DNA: TGTGCCTATTCCGGGACAGATGCTCCCTATAGCAATCAGCCCCAGCATTTT; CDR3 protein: CAYSGTDAPYSNQPQHF
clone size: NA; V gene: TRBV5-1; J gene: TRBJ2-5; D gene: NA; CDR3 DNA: TGCGCCAGCAGCTTGGGTCGGGGACAAGAGACCCAGTACTTC; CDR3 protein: CASSLGRGQETQYF
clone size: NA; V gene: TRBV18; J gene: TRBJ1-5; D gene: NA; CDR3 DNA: TGTGCCAGCTCAGAAGGGGGTTTCGGCAATCAGCCCCAGCATTTT; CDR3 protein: CASSEGGFGNQPQHF
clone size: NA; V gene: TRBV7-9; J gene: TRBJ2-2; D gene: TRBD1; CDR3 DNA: TGTGCCAGCAGCCCCACCCGGACAGGGTTGAACACCGGGGAGCTGTTTTTT; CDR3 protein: CASSPTRTGLNTGELFF
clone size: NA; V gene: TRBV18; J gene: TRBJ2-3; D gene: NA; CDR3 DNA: TGTGCCAGCTCACCACCCACCCCTAGGGGGTGGACAGATACGCAGTATTTT; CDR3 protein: CASSPPTPRGWTDTQYF
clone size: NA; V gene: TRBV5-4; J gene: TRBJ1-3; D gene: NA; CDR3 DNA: TGTGCCAGCAGCCCCGGGGCGGGGGACTCTGGAAACACCATATATTTT; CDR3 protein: CASSPGAGDSGNTIYF
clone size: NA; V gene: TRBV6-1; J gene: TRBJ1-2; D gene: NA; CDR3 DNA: TGTGCCAGCAGTGAGGCCCGGACTTATGGCTACACCTTC; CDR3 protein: CASSEARTYGYTF
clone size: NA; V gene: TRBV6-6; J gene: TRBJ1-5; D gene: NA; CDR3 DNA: TGTGCCAGCAGGCCTTCTATTCAGGGGAATCATCAGCCCCAGCATTTT; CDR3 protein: CASRPSIQGNHQPQHF
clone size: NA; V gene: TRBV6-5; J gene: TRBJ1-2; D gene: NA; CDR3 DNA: TGTGCCAGCACCCGCGAGTCTGGCTACACCTTC; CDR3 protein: CASTRESGYTF
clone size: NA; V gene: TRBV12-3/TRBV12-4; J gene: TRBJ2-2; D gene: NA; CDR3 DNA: TGTGCCAGCAGTCTTACGAACACCGGGGAGCTGTTTTTT; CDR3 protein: CASSLTNTGELFF
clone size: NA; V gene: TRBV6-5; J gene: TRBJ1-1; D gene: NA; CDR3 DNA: TGTGCCAGCAGTTTTGGCAGGGCCTTCACTGAAGCTTTCTTT; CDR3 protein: CASSFGRAFTEAFF